What follows are 20 T cell receptor beta chains derived from one specimen sequenced in a study of tumor-infiltrating lymphocytes in primary liver carcinoma. Total RNA and DNA came together from 20-30 mg of bulk tissue without cell sorting. From about 530 ng total RNA, TCR beta cDNA was generated with a primer in the constant region. Employing slightly modified ARM-PCR, three nested multiplex PCR rounds were run, and these gave rise to the TCR beta libraries. Researchers ran the first two PCR rounds for ten to eleven cycles each with TRBV1-TRBV30 forward primers and a C-beta reverse primer. TCRdb independently ran MiXCR on the multiplex PCR reads; one entry per CDR3 protein. The sample carries about 110,000 distinct CDR3 sequences, about 68% recorded once. Sequencing was carried out using liver tumor tissue from sampling region 1. Subset defined: tumor region T1, superior pole. These receptor sequences come from a woman aged 55 to 70 with primary liver carcinoma and hepatitis B virus infection.

About this clonotype: A read error may produce the germline difference seen at one junction end. The chain has TRBV12-3 or TRBV12-4 and TRBJ2-6; no clear D. The CDR3 is made up of 17 amino acids. CDR3 DNA sequence: TGTACCAGTAGTCCTCCCCGGGCCTACTCTGGGGCCAACGTCCTGACTTTC. Protein product: CTSSPPRAYSGANVLTF.

In regard to this clonotype: At one boundary the junction diverges from the germline segment, which might be a read error. J is TRBJ1-1 and V is TRBV2; D perhaps matches TRBD1 (5 bases). Germline V CDR1 and CDR2: SNHLY, FYNNEI. This CDR3 comprises 13 residues. The CDR3 sequence is CVSSNQGNTEAFF. The CDR3 nucleotides read TGTGTCAGCAGCAATCAGGGGAACACTGAAGCTTTCTTT.

On this clonotype itself: Likely a read error: the CDR3 ends without its conserved phenylalanine or tryptophan. The limits of the CDR3 on the DNA are not certain, so only TCRdb's listed CDR3 is given. The rearrangement joins TRBV4-1 to TRBJ1-6; the D call of TRBD1 is as the table states it, not checked on the DNA. CDR1 and CDR2 (germline): MGHRA, YSYEKL. Counting both end residues, the CDR3 totals 17 amino acids. CDR3 region: CASSQVLGQGAYSPLRS.

About this clonotype itself: Germline and junction disagree at one end, which may indicate a read error. The rearrangement joins TRBV29-1 to TRBJ2-2, with 7 bases aligning to TRBD2. The CDR3 is made up of 15 amino acids. Germline-derived CDR1 and CDR2 are SQVTM and ANQGSEA. CDR3 loop: CSVRGLAEVAGKLFF. As DNA, the CDR3 is TGCAGCGTCCGCGGGCTAGCGGAAGTGGCCGGGAAGCTGTTTTTT.

This clonotype appeared a few times. The chain carries TRBV28 and TRBJ2-7; 13 bases are shared with TRBD2. After removal of 5 bases from V and 4 bases from J, the junction contained 5 bases not matched to a gene. This CDR3 has 15 residues. In germline, CDR1 is MDHEN, CDR2 SYDVKM. The CDR3 protein is CASSQPGLAGYEQYF. In nucleotides, the CDR3 is TGTGCCAGCAGTCAACCGGGACTAGCGGGGTACGAGCAGTACTTC.

The rearrangement joins TRBV11-2 to TRBJ2-2, with no clear D. In germline, CDR1 is SGHAT, CDR2 FQNNGV. This CDR3 region has 15 residues. Trimming removed 5 bases at V and 7 bases at J, with 17 bases between. CDR3 nucleotides: TGTGCCAGCAGCCCTTCGCAAGGGCCGATCGGGGAGCTGTTTTTT. Its translation: CASSPSQGPIGELFF.

As for this clonotype: As the CDR3 is not closed by the conserved phenylalanine or tryptophan, this likely results from a read error. The chain is built from TRBV11-2 and TRBJ2-7, with D perhaps TRBD2 (5 bases). Germline V lookup: CDR1 SGHAT, CDR2 FQNNGV. The CDR3 totals 13 residues. The DNA of the CDR3 is TGTGCCGGCAGCAGTAGCGTGATCTACGAGCAGTACATC. Protein sequence: CAGSSSVIYEQYI.

The chain couples TRBV11-2 to TRBJ2-1; the D is unclear. The CDR3 sequence is 13 residues long. From germline, CDR1 is SGHAT and CDR2 FQNNGV. The V and J ends lost 9 bases and 3 bases respectively, with 12 bases between them. CDR3 protein: CARSRENYNEQFF. The DNA for the CDR3 is TGTGCCAGAAGCCGCGAAAACTACAATGAGCAGTTCTTC.

This clonotype was detected ten times or more. The chain couples TRBV28 to TRBJ2-7; 8 nucleotides agree with TRBD2. CDR1 is MDHEN and CDR2 is SYDVKM in the germline V gene. The CDR3 runs 14 residues. V was clipped by 6 bases and J by 2 bases; unmatched bases: 6. CDR3 amino acids: CASSQSGSPYEQYF. In DNA, the CDR3 is TGTGCCAGCAGCCAAAGCGGGAGTCCCTACGAGCAGTACTTC.

This clonotype appeared many times. The chain couples TRBV12-3 or TRBV12-4 to TRBJ1-4; unclear D gene. The V and J ends lost 5 bases and 4 bases respectively, with 11 bases between them. This CDR3 spans 14 amino acids. The CDR3 region is CASSGVTVNEKLFF. CDR3 nucleotides: TGTGCCAGCAGTGGAGTAACAGTTAATGAAAAACTGTTTTTT.

In its sample, this clonotype was seen a few times. The gene calls are TRBV5-1 and TRBJ2-7, with TRBD1 identical over 9 bases. The length of the CDR3 is 15 residues. Germline V gene data show CDR1 as SGHRS and CDR2 as YFSETQ. Losses at the gene ends were 5 bases for V and 3 bases for J; bases not matched to a gene: 9. In DNA form, the CDR3 reads TGCGCCAGCAGGGACCCCCGGGACAGGGTCTACGAGCAGTACTTC. Residues: CASRDPRDRVYEQYF.

This clonotype appeared many times. The V and J genes are TRBV5-1 and TRBJ1-2; the D is unclear. This CDR3 contains 15 residues. Germline loops: CDR1 SGHRS, CDR2 YFSETQ. V shed 1 base and J shed 2 bases, with 12 bases lying between them. CDR3 residues: CASSLRTSSNYGYTF. For the CDR3, the DNA is TGCGCCAGCAGCTTGCGGACCTCCTCGAACTATGGCTACACCTTC.

This clonotype was detected once. It is unclear where the CDR3 begins or ends on the DNA, so no DNA is shown, and the CDR3 is as TCRdb lists it. V usage is TRBV5-1 and J usage is TRBJ2-2; TRBD1, the table's D call, was not compared with the DNA. The CDR3 spans 15 residues, counting both ends. The V gene's germline CDR1 is SGHRS and CDR2 YFSETQ. CDR3 sequence: CASSLVAGGTGELVF.

On this clonotype itself: One junction end does not reproduce the germline sequence, and a read error may be involved. This rearrangement joins TRBV4-1 to TRBJ2-2; D gene ambiguous. The CDR3 has 17 amino acids. Germline-derived CDR1 and CDR2 are MGHRA and YSYEKL. The CDR3 nucleotides read TGCGCCAGCCGGGCAGCCCTTACTTCTCTGAACACCGGAGAGCTGGTTTTT. This gives the protein CASRAALTSLNTGELVF.

At least ten counts were recorded for this clonotype. The J gene is TRBJ2-2, the V gene TRBV6-4, with 10 nucleotides matching TRBD1. CDR3 size: 15 residues. The J segment lost 6 bases and the V segment lost 6 bases, leaving 7 bases of the junction unmatched. Per the germline V gene, CDR1 is MRHNA and CDR2 is SNTAGT. The DNA for the CDR3 is TGTGCCAGCAGCCGAACCGGGACAGGGGCCGGGGAGCTGTTTTTT. It is translated as CASSRTGTGAGELFF.

A note on this clonotype: A junction boundary mismatches the germline segment, possibly from a read error. This chain links TRBV11-3 with TRBJ2-1, with D perhaps TRBD1 (7 bases). The CDR3 is made up of 13 amino acids. Germline loops: CDR1 SGHNT, CDR2 YENEEA. The CDR3 sequence: CASSLDREDERFF. DNA of the CDR3: TGTGCAAGCAGCCTCGACAGGGAGGATGAGCGGTTCTTC. Looking up the rest from reference TRBV11-3 and TRBJ2-1 gives the full variable domain: EAGVVQSPRYKIIEKKQPVAFWCNPISGHNTLYWYLQNLGQGPELLIRYENEEAVDDSQLPKDRFSAERLKGVDSTLKIQPAELGDSAVYLCASSLDREDERFFGPGTRLTVL.

A remark on this clonotype: With a much larger clone just one base away, this may be a read error. The V gene is TRBV29-1, the J gene TRBJ1-2, with 8 bases that match TRBD1. V lost 5 bases and J lost 4; bases outside the gene matches: 9. CDR1 SQVTM and CDR2 ANQGSEA come from the germline V gene. The CDR3 extends over 14 amino acids. The CDR3 coding sequence is TGCAGCGTTCCTGACAGGGGCGTCATCTATGGCTACACCTTC. Residues: CSVPDRGVIYGYTF. The whole variable domain, filled in from reference TRBV29-1 and TRBJ1-2, reads SAVISQKPSRDICQRGTSLTIQCQVDSQVTMMFWYRQQPGQSLTLIATANQGSEATYESGFVIDKFPISRPNLTFSTLTVSNMSPEDSSIYLCSVPDRGVIYGYTFGSGTRLTVV.

V and J are TRBV5-1 and TRBJ2-2; 7 positions match TRBD1. The CDR3 is 17 residues long. Germline assignment: CDR1 SGHRS and CDR2 YFSETQ. The CDR3 bases are TGCGTCAGTAGCTTGGCGCTGCGGACAGGCCCCACTGGGGAGCTGTTTTTT. Its translation: CVSSLALRTGPTGELFF.

The gene calls are TRBV11-2 and TRBJ2-3, with TRBD1 matching 9 bases. The V gene's germline CDR1 is SGHAT and CDR2 FQNNGV. The CDR3 contains 15 residues. The CDR3 loop reads CASGPGTGLADTQYF. DNA for the CDR3: TGTGCTAGCGGCCCAGGGACAGGGCTGGCAGATACGCAGTATTTT.

A note on this clonotype: A clone one base away is much larger, so this may be a read error. The rearrangement joins TRBV6-1 to TRBJ2-7, with 7 positions matching TRBD2. The germline CDR1 and CDR2 sequences are MNHNS and SASEGT. The CDR3 is 15 amino acids. Here the CDR3 DNA reads TGTGCCAGCAACGGGGGGAGAGGGCGGTACTACGGGCAGTACTTC. Translated: CASNGGRGRYYGQYF.